This T cell receptor beta chain was identified in a study of ipilimumab plus nivolumab after autologous stem cell transplantation. Study as a whole: Median doses per patient: roughly 5 ipilimumab, about 8 nivolumab. Myeloma patients were high-risk transplant-naive or relapsed within 3 years of first autologous transplant.

Sequenced by immunoSEQ multiplex PCR; TCRdb stores in-frame clones only, minus some. The sample gives just over 40,000 clones, 85% to 95% of which show up once; 0.9% is in the top ten. The CDR3 has 17 residues. The germline V gene encodes CDR1 KGHSH and CDR2 LQKENI. The V and J ends lost 3 bases and 2 bases, in that order; junction bases with no gene match: 12. Ipilimumab, 1 mg/kg, started 14 to 28 days after autologous transplant. Through week 26, nivolumab 3 mg/kg IV was given weeks 1, 4, 7, 10, then biweekly. This sequence originates from a male donor with multiple myeloma. The chain recombines TRBV18 with TRBJ1-2; 7 bases are shared with TRBD1. The sample was PBMCs, taken in a trial of ipilimumab plus nivolumab as post-transplant consolidation. CDR3 DNA sequence: TGTGCCAGCTCACCGGGGCAGGGGGTACTCCCCAACTATGGCTACACCTTC. Protein sequence: CASSPGQGVLPNYGYTF.